This TCR beta chain originates from a study of early T cells in non-severe SARS-CoV-2 infection. TCRdb reprocessed the 5' RACE reads via MiXCR and lists one record per CDR3 protein. The repertoire has about 27,000 distinct CDR3 sequences, about 5% of them found once; the top ten carry over 0.9%. V lost 3 bases, J lost 2 bases, and 12 bases lay in between. Germline assignment: CDR1 SGHRS and CDR2 YFSETQ. The CDR3 sequence is 14 residues long. The chain carries TRBV5-1 and TRBJ2-7; a possible D gene is TRBD2 (6 bases). This TCR was sampled from an adult who was a healthcare worker with PCR-confirmed SARS-CoV-2 infection or an uninfected control (not recorded which). The specimen sequenced was whole blood. The DNA for the CDR3 is TGCGCCAGCAGCTCAACGGGAGAGCCCTACGAGCAGTACTTC. It codes for CASSSTGEPYEQYF. The full variable domain, rest sourced from reference TRBV5-1 and TRBJ2-7, is KAGVTQTPRYLIKTRGQQVTLSCSPISGHRSVSWYQQTPGQGLQFLFEYFSETQRNKGNFPGRFSGRQFSNSRSEMNVSTLELGDSALYLCASSSTGEPYEQYFGPGTRLTVT.